This entry lists 29 T cell receptor beta chains sequenced from one sample in a study of T cell responses to AZD1222 COVID-19 vaccine. Assay: immunoSEQ multiplex PCR; the TCRdb copy retains only in-frame clones and omits some. The sample records around 160,000 clones, 80% to 85% being singletons. Source: peripheral blood, taken on day 0 of MenACWY control vaccination. The receptors were sampled from an adult in good health.

This chain uses TRBV14 with TRBJ2-4; D unresolved. Germline V CDR1 and CDR2: SGHDN, FVKESK. CDR3 length equals 14 residues. Trimming cost V 0 bases and J 6 bases, with 9 bases left between them. Here the CDR3 DNA reads TGTGCCAGCAGCCAAGACGGCAGGAGAAACATTCAGTACTTC. It is translated as CASSQDGRRNIQYF.

This chain connects TRBV28 to TRBJ1-2; D is ambiguous. The CDR3 sequence is 12 residues long. Trimming removed 5 bases from V and 6 bases from J, with 10 bases in between. The germline V gene has CDR1 MDHEN and CDR2 SYDVKM. The CDR3 coding sequence is TGTGCCAGCAGTCCTCAGGTTAATGGCTACACCTTC. As protein: CASSPQVNGYTF.

The rearrangement uses TRBV18 and TRBJ2-3; 12 bases agree with TRBD2. Germline trimming cut 5 bases from V and 4 bases from J; bases unmatched to any gene: 13. Germline-derived CDR1 and CDR2 are KGHSH and LQKENI. The CDR3 has 18 amino acids. CDR3 sequence reads: CASSSLPTSGGSADTQYF. DNA for the CDR3: TGTGCCAGCTCATCCCTACCTACTAGCGGGGGGTCCGCAGATACGCAGTATTTT.

The chain's CDR3 is CASSARDAGTDTQYF. The CDR3 DNA reads as TGTGCCAGCAGCGCAAGGGACGCGGGGACAGATACGCAGTATTTT. The V gene is TRBV3-1 (or the pseudogene TRBV3-2), the J gene TRBJ2-3; D is possibly TRBD2 (6 bases). V lost 5 bases to trimming and J lost 3 bases, with 15 bases between them. The CDR3 has 15 residues. Germline V lookup: CDR1 LGHDT, CDR2 YNNKEL (reference sequence).

This clone has only one observation. The rearrangement joins TRBV11-2 to TRBJ2-3, with 7 bases matching TRBD2. The V segment lost 5 bases and the J segment 1 base; nucleotides outside the gene matches: 6. The CDR3 has 15 amino acids. Germline lookup yields CDR1 SGHAT and CDR2 FQNNGV. CDR3 coding DNA: TGTGCCAGCAGCCGCCCCCGGGGGGGCACAGATACGCAGTATTTT. Amino acids: CASSRPRGGTDTQYF.

In this sample, this clone turned up a few times. This rearrangement joins TRBV3-1 (or the pseudogene TRBV3-2) to TRBJ2-7, with D possibly TRBD2 on 7 matching bases. V lost 4 bases and J lost 6, with 22 bases in between. CDR1 is LGHDT, CDR2 YNNKEL, per germline (reference sequence). This CDR3 is 16 amino acids long. CDR3 nucleotide sequence: TGTGCCAGCAGCCGCGGTAGGGGGGGAACGACGGGCGAGCAGTACTTC. This codes for CASSRGRGGTTGEQYF.

The chain recombines TRBV27 with TRBJ1-2, with TRBD1 identical over 7 bases. Germline CDR1 and CDR2: MNHEY and SMNVEV (reference sequence). J was trimmed by 0 bases and V by 6 bases; bases with no gene match: 7. This CDR3 has 15 amino acids. In DNA, the CDR3 is TGTGCCAGCAGCACCCGACAGGGCCCTAACTATGGCTACACCTTC. It encodes CASSTRQGPNYGYTF.

This chain joins TRBV7-2 and TRBJ1-6, with TRBD1 matching over 9 bases. This CDR3 spans 17 amino acids. Germline lookup yields CDR1 SGHTA and CDR2 FQGNSA. Trimming cost V 0 bases and J 6 bases; bases outside gene matches: 6. In DNA form, the CDR3 reads TGTGCCAGCAGCTTAGCCGGGACAGGGTTTGGTAATTCACCCCTCCACTTT. This codes for CASSLAGTGFGNSPLHF.

J is TRBJ1-5 and V is TRBV7-9; D not resolved. Trimming shortened V by 4 bases and J by 2 bases, and 9 bases separated the two germline ends. The CDR3 runs to 14 residues. Per the germline V gene, CDR1 is SEHNR and CDR2 is FQNEAQ (reference sequence). CDR3 DNA: TGTGCCAGCAGCTCCGATCAGGGCAATCAGCCCCAGCATTTT. Translating it yields CASSSDQGNQPQHF.

The chain has TRBV15 and TRBJ1-6; D possibly corresponds to TRBD1 (5 bases). The CDR3 is 15 residues long. Deletions cut 1 base from V and 8 bases from J, with 12 bases between. Germline loops: CDR1 LNHNV, CDR2 YYDKDF (reference sequence). This CDR3 is CATSRGRQGDSPLHF. CDR3 nucleotides: TGTGCCACCAGCAGAGGTCGGCAGGGTGATTCACCCCTCCACTTT. Complete variable domain (other parts from reference TRBV15 and TRBJ1-6): DAMVIQNPRYQVTQFGKPVTLSCSQTLNHNVMYWYQQKSSQAPKLLFHYYDKDFNNEADTPDNFQSRRPNTSFCFLDIRSPGLGDTAMYLCATSRGRQGDSPLHFGNGTRLTVT.

The chain carries TRBV15 and TRBJ1-1, with 8 bases lining up with TRBD1. The CDR3 totals 16 residues. The junction had 10 bases not matched to a gene; V was cut back by 7 bases and J by 0 bases. Germline lookup yields CDR1 LNHNV and CDR2 YYDKDF (reference sequence). CDR3 region: CATTFWTGIMNTEAFF. The CDR3 DNA sequence: TGTGCCACCACCTTCTGGACAGGGATAATGAACACTGAAGCTTTCTTT.

The CDR3 reads CASTTTWGGRRGETQYF. CDR3 in DNA: TGTGCCAGCACCACCACCTGGGGTGGCCGTAGGGGAGAGACCCAGTACTTC. The gene calls are TRBV5-6 and TRBJ2-5; possible D gene TRBD1, 5 bases. The CDR3 spans 17 residues. V was trimmed by 6 bases and J by 4 bases, leaving 25 bases between them. Germline V gives CDR1 SGHDT, CDR2 YYEEEE.

The chain carries TRBV11-2 and TRBJ1-2, with 9 bases matching TRBD1. V lost 0 bases to trimming and J lost 5 bases; unmatched junction nucleotides: 4. The CDR3 is 15 amino acids. Germline V gives CDR1 SGHAT, CDR2 FQNNGV. The CDR3 spells CASSLETGGWYGYTF. DNA of the CDR3: TGTGCCAGCAGCTTAGAGACAGGGGGGTGGTATGGCTACACCTTC. The variable domain in full, with the rest retrieved from reference TRBV11-2 and TRBJ1-2, is EAGVAQSPRYKIIEKRQSVAFWCNPISGHATLYWYQQILGQGPKLLIQFQNNGVVDDSQLPKDRFSAERLKGVDSTLKIQPAKLEDSAVYLCASSLETGGWYGYTFGSGTRLTVV.

This clone was counted between two and nine times. The chain is built from TRBV5-4 and TRBJ2-7; D might be TRBD1 or TRBD2, each matching 5 bases. Germline V gene data show CDR1 as SGHNT and CDR2 as YYREEE (reference sequence). CDR3 length: 13 amino acids. V gave up 0 bases and J gave up 6 bases, with 10 bases separating them. CDR3 sequence (DNA): TGTGCCAGCAGCTTGGCAGGGACCAGCGAGCAGTACTTC. Translated, it gives CASSLAGTSEQYF.

The CDR3 reads CSVLLRGGPGELFF. CDR3 in DNA: TGCAGCGTTCTACTGAGAGGAGGGCCCGGGGAGCTGTTTTTT. The rearrangement joins TRBV29-1 to TRBJ2-2; D is perhaps TRBD2 (6 bases). Per the germline V gene, CDR1 is SQVTM and CDR2 is ANQGSEA. The CDR3 is 14 amino acids. V was shortened by 5 bases and J by 6 bases, with 16 bases between the two germline ends.

The chain links TRBV15 to TRBJ1-1; no firm D call. The length of the CDR3 is 15 residues. V gave up 1 base and J gave up 6 bases, with 15 bases separating them. Germline V gene sequence: CDR1 LNHNV, CDR2 YYDKDF (reference sequence). As DNA, the CDR3 is TGTGCCACCAGCAGAGCGGGGTTGGGCACCCCTGAAGCTTTCTTT. Amino acid sequence: CATSRAGLGTPEAFF.

The CDR3 bases are TGTGCCAGCAGCTTGGACGGCAGGGCGGACACTGAAGCTTTCTTT. Its translation: CASSLDGRADTEAFF. The genes are TRBV5-8 and TRBJ1-1; D might be TRBD1 (5 bases). There are 15 residues in the CDR3. The V end was cut by 0 bases, the J end by 3 bases, with 12 bases between. Germline-derived CDR1 and CDR2 are SGHTS and YDEGEE.

This clone was found a few times. V is TRBV7-9 and J is TRBJ2-5; TRBD2 matches 8 bases. The CDR3 runs to 13 residues. With V trimmed by 6 bases and J by 5 bases, 5 bases remained unmatched. CDR1 and CDR2 from the germline V gene are SEHNR and FQNEAQ (reference sequence). This CDR3 reads CASSPSGWETQYF. CDR3 sequence (DNA): TGTGCCAGCAGTCCTAGCGGGTGGGAGACCCAGTACTTC.

This clone has just one count. This chain joins TRBV28 and TRBJ1-3; D remains unclear. Trimming shortened V by 7 bases and J by 1 base, and 23 bases separated the two germline ends. The CDR3 loop spans 18 amino acids. CDR1 is MDHEN, CDR2 SYDVKM, per germline. The CDR3 nucleotides are TGTGCCAGCAAATCTCAGGTCCGTGGTCACTCATCTGGAAACACCATATATTTT. Its translation is CASKSQVRGHSSGNTIYF.

This chain connects TRBV7-2 to TRBJ1-1, with D perhaps matching TRBD1 (5 bases). CDR3 size: 14 residues. CDR1 and CDR2 (germline): SGHTA, FQGNSA. V shed 6 bases and J shed 4 bases, with 15 bases lying between them. The CDR3 sequence is CASRPQGSVTEAFF. CDR3 bases: TGTGCCAGCAGACCCCAGGGTTCGGTCACTGAAGCTTTCTTT.

This chain uses TRBV5-4 with TRBJ1-2; unclear D gene. Trimming pared 6 bases from V and 4 bases from J, leaving 16 bases between. CDR1 is SGHNT, CDR2 YYREEE, per germline (reference sequence). The CDR3 is 14 amino acids. The CDR3 is CASTRDTGSYGYTF. The CDR3 bases are TGTGCCAGCACCCGCGATACGGGGTCCTATGGCTACACCTTC.

V gene TRBV19 combines with J gene TRBJ1-1; 7 bases fit TRBD1. The CDR3 contains 13 residues. Germline-derived CDR1 and CDR2 are LNHDA and SQIVND (reference sequence). Trimming took 8 bases from V and 5 from J; bases not matched to a gene: 8. The CDR3 loop is CASSDRVGTEAFF. CDR3 DNA sequence: TGTGCCAGTTCCGACAGGGTCGGGACTGAAGCTTTCTTT.

CDR3 residues: CASSEAYTQYF. CDR3 nucleotides: TGTGCCAGCAGCGAAGCGTATACGCAGTATTTT. The chain uses TRBV3-1 (or the pseudogene TRBV3-2) and TRBJ2-3; D is undetermined. Trimming took off 5 bases at V and 7 bases at J, with 7 bases between the two ends. CDR1 is LGHDT and CDR2 is YNNKEL in the germline V gene (reference sequence). This CDR3 has 11 amino acids.

This clone was counted between two and nine times. This rearrangement joins TRBV4-1 to TRBJ2-1; D possibly uses TRBD1 or TRBD2 (5 bases each). The germline gives CDR1 MGHRA, CDR2 YSYEKL. The CDR3 loop spans 14 amino acids. Deletions cut 0 bases from V and 3 bases from J, with 6 bases between. CDR3 sequence reads: CASSQEGDYNEQFF. The CDR3 bases are TGCGCCAGCAGCCAAGAGGGGGACTACAATGAGCAGTTCTTC.

This rearrangement joins TRBV7-8 to TRBJ2-7; TRBD2 is a possible D gene (6 bases). The V end was cut by 5 bases, the J end by 2 bases, with 13 bases between. The CDR3 runs 14 residues. The germline V gene encodes CDR1 SGHVS and CDR2 FQNEAQ. The chain's CDR3 is CASSHRDSAYEQYF. DNA for the CDR3: TGTGCCAGCAGCCACCGGGACTCAGCCTACGAGCAGTACTTC.

The gene calls are TRBV6-5 and TRBJ1-2; unclear D gene. Germline V gene data show CDR1 as MNHEY and CDR2 as SVGAGI. The CDR3 totals 13 residues. V was pared by 6 bases and J by 2 bases, with 10 bases between. The CDR3 nucleotides read TGTGCCAGCAGCCATTCCAGAAACTATGGCTACACCTTC. As protein: CASSHSRNYGYTF.

This chain uses TRBV3-1 (or the pseudogene TRBV3-2) with TRBJ1-6; no definite D call. CDR3 size: 10 residues. With 8 bases removed from V and 9 bases from J, the gap between germline ends came to 5 bases. The germline CDR1 and CDR2 sequences are LGHDT and YNNKEL (reference sequence). CDR3 nucleotide sequence: TGTGCCAGCGGCGGTTCACCCCTCCACTTT. This sequence encodes CASGGSPLHF.

This clone was observed once. The junction departs from the called germline gene at one end, perhaps through a read error. J is TRBJ1-2 and V is TRBV7-3; the match to TRBD1 covers 9 bases. The V gene's germline CDR1 is SGHTA and CDR2 FQGTGA. This CDR3 spans 15 amino acids. CDR3 DNA sequence: TGTGCCGGCAGACGGGACAGGGATACCGACTATGGCTACACCTTC. It translates to CAGRRDRDTDYGYTF.

The chain joins TRBV9 to TRBJ2-7, with D possibly TRBD1 on 6 matching bases. The CDR3 has 16 residues. Germline V CDR1 and CDR2: SGDLS, YYNGEE. The V end was cut by 4 bases, the J end by 4 bases, with 21 bases between. CDR3 sequence: CASSLRTDVSVYEQYF. The CDR3 DNA reads TGTGCCAGCAGCCTAAGGACAGATGTATCGGTATACGAGCAGTACTTC.